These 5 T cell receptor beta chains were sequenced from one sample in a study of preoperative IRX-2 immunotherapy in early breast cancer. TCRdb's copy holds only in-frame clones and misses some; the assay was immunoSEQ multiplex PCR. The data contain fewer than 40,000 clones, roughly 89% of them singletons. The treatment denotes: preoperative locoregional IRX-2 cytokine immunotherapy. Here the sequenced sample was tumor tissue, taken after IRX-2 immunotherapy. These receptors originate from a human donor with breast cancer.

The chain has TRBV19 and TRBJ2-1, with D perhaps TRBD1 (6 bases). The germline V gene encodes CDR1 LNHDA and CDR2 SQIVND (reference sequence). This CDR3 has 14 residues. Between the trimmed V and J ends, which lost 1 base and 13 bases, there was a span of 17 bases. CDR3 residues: CASSIVGAGVKQFF. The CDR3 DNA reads TGTGCCAGTAGTATAGTTGGCGCAGGGGTAAAACAGTTCTTC.

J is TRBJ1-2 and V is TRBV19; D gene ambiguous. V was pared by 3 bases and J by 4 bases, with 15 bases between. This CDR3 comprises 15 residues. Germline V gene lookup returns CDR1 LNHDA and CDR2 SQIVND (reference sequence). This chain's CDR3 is CASSMAIRQTYGYTF. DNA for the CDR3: TGTGCCAGTAGTATGGCTATACGGCAGACCTATGGCTACACCTTC.

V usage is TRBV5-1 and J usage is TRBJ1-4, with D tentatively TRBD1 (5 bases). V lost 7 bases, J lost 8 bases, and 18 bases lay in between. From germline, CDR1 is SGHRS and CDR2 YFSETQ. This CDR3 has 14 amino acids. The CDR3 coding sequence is TGCGCCAGCGCCCGGACCGGGGCCGACGAAAAACTGTTTTTT. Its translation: CASARTGADEKLFF.

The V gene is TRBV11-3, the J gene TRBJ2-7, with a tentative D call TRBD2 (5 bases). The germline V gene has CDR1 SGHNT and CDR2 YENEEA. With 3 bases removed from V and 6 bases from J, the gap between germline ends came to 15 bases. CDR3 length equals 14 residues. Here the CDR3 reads CASSLEAPGPEQYV. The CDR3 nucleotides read TGTGCCAGCAGCTTGGAGGCTCCGGGCCCCGAGCAGTACGTC.

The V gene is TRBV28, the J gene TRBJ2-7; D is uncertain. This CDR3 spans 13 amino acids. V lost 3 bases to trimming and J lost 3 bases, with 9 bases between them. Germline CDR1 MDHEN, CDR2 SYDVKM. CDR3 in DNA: TGTGCCAGCAGTTTGACCGGCCTCTACGAGCAGTACGTC. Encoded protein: CASSLTGLYEQYV.